Many counts were recorded for the clone carrying this TCR beta chain. The antigen remains undetermined. One entry per CDR3 protein, called by TCRdb with MiXCR from the 5' RACE reads. The sample shows 70,000 to 90,000 distinct CDR3 sequences, almost 6% of them seen only once. This entry is derived from a study of neurological immune-mediated disorders. General study findings and limits: One cluster of related CDR3 sequences contained, by phylogenetic grouping, the repertoires of 18 of 34 multiple sclerosis patients and formed a possible signature. HTLV-1-associated myelopathy had the most TCR clonal expansion, while multiple sclerosis had the least, a level that fell below healthy controls.

This sample's time point: longitudinal time-point 2. Trimming pared 4 bases from V and 2 bases from J, leaving 16 bases between. The germline V gene has CDR1 SGHRS and CDR2 YFSETQ. This CDR3 has 15 amino acids. V usage is TRBV5-1 and J usage is TRBJ2-7, with no clear D. The material sequenced was PBMCs. The sequence derives from a woman in her sixties or seventies with multiple sclerosis. The CDR3, as DNA: TGCGCCAGCAGCCTCCTCGGACCAAATGCCTACGAGCAGTACTTC. This gives the protein CASSLLGPNAYEQYF.